This T cell receptor beta chain was recorded in a study of T cell clones after liver transplantation. As concerns this clone: Its antigen is undetermined.

Study results and caveats: Rather than being deleted, graft donor-reactive T cells may have moved into the graft.

Repertoires were generated with immunoSEQ multiplex PCR, while TCRdb's copy carries only in-frame clones and drops some. The data contain 45,000 to 60,000 clones, about 90% of them singletons. Germline V gene lookup returns CDR1 MGHRA and CDR2 YSYEKL. With 1 base removed from V and 3 bases from J, the gap between germline ends came to 10 bases. The CDR3 is 14 residues long. The chain employs TRBV4-1 and TRBJ2-7, with D perhaps TRBD2 (6 bases). The input for sequencing was CD8+ T cells from blood, taken 12 months after liver transplant. This clonotype originated in a human patient who received a liver transplant. Some T cells here may be from the graft donor. CDR3 coding DNA: TGCGCCAGCAGCCAAGGACTAGGTAGCTACGAGCAGTACTTC. Amino acid sequence: CASSQGLGSYEQYF.